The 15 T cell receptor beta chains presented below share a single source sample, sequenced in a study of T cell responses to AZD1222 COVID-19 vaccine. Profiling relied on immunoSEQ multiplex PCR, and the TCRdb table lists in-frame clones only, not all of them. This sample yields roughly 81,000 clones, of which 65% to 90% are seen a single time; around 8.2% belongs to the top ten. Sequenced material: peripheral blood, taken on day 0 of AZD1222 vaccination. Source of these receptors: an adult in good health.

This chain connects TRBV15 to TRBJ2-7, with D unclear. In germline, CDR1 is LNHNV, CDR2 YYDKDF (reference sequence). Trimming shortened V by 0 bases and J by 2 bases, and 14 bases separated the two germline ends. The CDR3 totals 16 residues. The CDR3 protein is CATSRDSARITYEQYF. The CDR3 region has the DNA TGTGCCACCAGCAGAGATTCCGCCAGGATCACCTACGAGCAGTACTTC.

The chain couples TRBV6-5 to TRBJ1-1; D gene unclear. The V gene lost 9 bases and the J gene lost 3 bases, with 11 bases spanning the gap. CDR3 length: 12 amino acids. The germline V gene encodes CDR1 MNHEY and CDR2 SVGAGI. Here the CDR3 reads CASSPGDTEAFF. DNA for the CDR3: TGTGCCAGTTCGCCCGGGGACACTGAAGCTTTCTTT.

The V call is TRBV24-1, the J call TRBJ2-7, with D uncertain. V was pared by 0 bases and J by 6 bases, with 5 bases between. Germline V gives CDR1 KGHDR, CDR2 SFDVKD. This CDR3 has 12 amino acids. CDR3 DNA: TGTGCCACCAGTGATTTGTGGAGCGAGCAGTACTTC. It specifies CATSDLWSEQYF.

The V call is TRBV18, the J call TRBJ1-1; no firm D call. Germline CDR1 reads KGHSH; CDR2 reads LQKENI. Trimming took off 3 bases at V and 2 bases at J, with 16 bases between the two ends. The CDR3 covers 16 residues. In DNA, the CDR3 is TGTGCCAGCTCACCGTCAAATGTTCCCCCTAACACTGAAGCTTTCTTT. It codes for CASSPSNVPPNTEAFF.

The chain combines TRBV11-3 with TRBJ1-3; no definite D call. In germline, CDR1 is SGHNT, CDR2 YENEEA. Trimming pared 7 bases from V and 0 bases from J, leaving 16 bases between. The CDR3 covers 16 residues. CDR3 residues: CASTSGRRRSGNTIYF. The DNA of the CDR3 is TGTGCCAGCACCTCCGGAAGGAGACGCTCTGGAAACACCATATATTTT.

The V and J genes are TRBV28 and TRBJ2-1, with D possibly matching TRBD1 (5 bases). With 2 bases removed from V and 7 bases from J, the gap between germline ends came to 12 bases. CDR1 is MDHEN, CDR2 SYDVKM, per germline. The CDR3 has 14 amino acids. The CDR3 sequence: CASSLPGMRNEQFF. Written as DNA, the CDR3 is TGTGCCAGCAGTTTACCAGGGATGAGGAATGAGCAGTTCTTC.

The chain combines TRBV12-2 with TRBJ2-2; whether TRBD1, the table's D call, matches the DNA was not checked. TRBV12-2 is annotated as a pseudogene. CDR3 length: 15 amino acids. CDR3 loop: CASRFSGTGSGELFF. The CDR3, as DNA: TGTGCAAGTCGCTTCTCCGGGACAGGGTCTGGGGAGCTGTTTTTT.

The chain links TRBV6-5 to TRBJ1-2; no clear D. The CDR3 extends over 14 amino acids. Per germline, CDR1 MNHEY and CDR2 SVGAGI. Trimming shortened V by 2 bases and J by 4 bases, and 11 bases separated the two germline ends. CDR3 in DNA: TGTGCCAGCAGTTACGACACCACGGGCTATGGCTACACCTTC. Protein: CASSYDTTGYGYTF.

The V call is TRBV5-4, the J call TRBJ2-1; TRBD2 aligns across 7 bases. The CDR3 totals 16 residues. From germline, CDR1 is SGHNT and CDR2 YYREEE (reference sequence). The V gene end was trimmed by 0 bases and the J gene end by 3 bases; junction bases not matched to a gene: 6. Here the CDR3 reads CASSLGGRRGYNEQFF. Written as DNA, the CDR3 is TGTGCCAGCAGCTTGGGCGGGAGAAGGGGCTACAATGAGCAGTTCTTC.

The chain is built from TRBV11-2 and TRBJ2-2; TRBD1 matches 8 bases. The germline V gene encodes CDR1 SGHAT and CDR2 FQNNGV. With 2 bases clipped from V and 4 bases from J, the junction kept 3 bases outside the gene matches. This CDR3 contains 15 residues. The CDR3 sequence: CASSLSGTGTGELFF. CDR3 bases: TGTGCCAGCAGCTTATCGGGGACAGGCACCGGGGAGCTGTTTTTT.

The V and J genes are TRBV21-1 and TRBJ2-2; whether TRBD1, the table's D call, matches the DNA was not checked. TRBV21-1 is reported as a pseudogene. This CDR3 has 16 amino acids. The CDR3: CASSSRTGGNTGELFF. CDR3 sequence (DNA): TGTGCCAGCAGCTCACGGACAGGGGGCAACACCGGGGAGCTGTTTTTT.

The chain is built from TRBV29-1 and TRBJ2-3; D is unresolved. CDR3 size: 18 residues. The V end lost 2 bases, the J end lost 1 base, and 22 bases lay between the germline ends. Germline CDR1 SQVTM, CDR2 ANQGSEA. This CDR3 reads CSVENHYDTFQGTDTQYF. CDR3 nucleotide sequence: TGCAGCGTTGAAAATCACTACGACACTTTCCAGGGCACAGATACGCAGTATTTT.

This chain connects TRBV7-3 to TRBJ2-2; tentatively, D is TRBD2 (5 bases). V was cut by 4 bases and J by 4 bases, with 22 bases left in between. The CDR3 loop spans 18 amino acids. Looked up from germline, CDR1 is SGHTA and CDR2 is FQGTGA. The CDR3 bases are TGTGCCAGCAGCTCTAGCCGGGATCGATCGGCGGGCACCGGGGAGCTGTTTTTT. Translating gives CASSSSRDRSAGTGELFF. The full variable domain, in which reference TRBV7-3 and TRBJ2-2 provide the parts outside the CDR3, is GAGVSQTPSNKVTEKGKYVELRCDPISGHTALYWYRQSLGQGPEFLIYFQGTGAADDSGLPNDRFFAVRPEGSVSTLKIQRTERGDSAVYLCASSSSRDRSAGTGELFFGEGSRLTVL.

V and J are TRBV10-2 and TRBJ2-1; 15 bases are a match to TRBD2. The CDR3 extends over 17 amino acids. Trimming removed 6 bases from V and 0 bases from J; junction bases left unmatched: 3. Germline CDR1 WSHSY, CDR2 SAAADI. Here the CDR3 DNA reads TGCGCCAGCAGGGGGACTAGCGGGGGGAGCTCCTACAATGAGCAGTTCTTC. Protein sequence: CASRGTSGGSSYNEQFF.

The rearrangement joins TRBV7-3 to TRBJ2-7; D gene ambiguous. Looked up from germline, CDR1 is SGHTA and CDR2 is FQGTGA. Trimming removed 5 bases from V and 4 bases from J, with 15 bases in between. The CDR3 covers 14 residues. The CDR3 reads CASSPDLTGYEQYF. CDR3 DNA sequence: TGTGCCAGCAGCCCGGACCTGACTGGATACGAGCAGTACTTC.